This T cell receptor (beta chain) stems from a study of neurological immune-mediated disorders. Findings and limits, study-wide: Grouping of repertoires by phylogeny put those of 18 of 34 multiple sclerosis patients into a single related-CDR3 cluster, a possible signature. It was HTLV-1-associated myelopathy that showed the most TCR clonal expansion, while multiple sclerosis showed the least, falling below healthy controls. There was no association between the multiple sclerosis repertoire cluster and any clinical or MRI feature.

It was by 5'RACE with 10-nucleotide random UMIs that the cDNA was made. TCRdb recomputed calls from the 5' RACE reads with MiXCR, one row per CDR3 protein. The data hold approximately 66,000 distinct CDR3 sequences, with 3.5% to 5% observed a single time. This clonotype showed up many times. The antigen is undetermined. Trimming stripped 4 bases from V and 0 bases from J, with 12 bases between. The CDR3 totals 16 residues. Germline CDR1 reads MNHNS; CDR2 reads SASEGT. The TCR was taken from a man in his thirties or forties with multiple sclerosis. V and J are TRBV6-1 and TRBJ2-2; D call uncertain. Sequences were obtained from PBMCs. The CDR3 sequence: CASSGLWGPNTGELFF. For the CDR3, the DNA is TGTGCCAGCAGTGGCTTATGGGGTCCGAACACCGGGGAGCTGTTTTTT.